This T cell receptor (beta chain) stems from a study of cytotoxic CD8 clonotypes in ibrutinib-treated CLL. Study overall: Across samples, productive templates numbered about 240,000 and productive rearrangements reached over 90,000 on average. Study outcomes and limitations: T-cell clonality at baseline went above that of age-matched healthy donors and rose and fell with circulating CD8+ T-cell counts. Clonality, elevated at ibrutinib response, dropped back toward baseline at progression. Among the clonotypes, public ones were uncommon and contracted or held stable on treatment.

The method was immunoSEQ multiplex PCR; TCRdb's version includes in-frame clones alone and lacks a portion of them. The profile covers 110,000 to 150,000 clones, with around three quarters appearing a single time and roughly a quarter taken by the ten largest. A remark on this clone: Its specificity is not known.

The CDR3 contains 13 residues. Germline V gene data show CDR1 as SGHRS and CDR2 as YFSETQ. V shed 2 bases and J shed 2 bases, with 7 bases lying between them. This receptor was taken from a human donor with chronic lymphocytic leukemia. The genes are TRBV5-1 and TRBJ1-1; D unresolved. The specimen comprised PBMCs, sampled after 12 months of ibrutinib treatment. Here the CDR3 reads CASSFTSNTEAFF. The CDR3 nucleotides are TGCGCCAGCAGCTTTACCAGCAACACTGAAGCTTTCTTT. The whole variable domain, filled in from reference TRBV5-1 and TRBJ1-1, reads KAGVTQTPRYLIKTRGQQVTLSCSPISGHRSVSWYQQTPGQGLQFLFEYFSETQRNKGNFPGRFSGRQFSNSRSEMNVSTLELGDSALYLCASSFTSNTEAFFGQGTRLTVV.